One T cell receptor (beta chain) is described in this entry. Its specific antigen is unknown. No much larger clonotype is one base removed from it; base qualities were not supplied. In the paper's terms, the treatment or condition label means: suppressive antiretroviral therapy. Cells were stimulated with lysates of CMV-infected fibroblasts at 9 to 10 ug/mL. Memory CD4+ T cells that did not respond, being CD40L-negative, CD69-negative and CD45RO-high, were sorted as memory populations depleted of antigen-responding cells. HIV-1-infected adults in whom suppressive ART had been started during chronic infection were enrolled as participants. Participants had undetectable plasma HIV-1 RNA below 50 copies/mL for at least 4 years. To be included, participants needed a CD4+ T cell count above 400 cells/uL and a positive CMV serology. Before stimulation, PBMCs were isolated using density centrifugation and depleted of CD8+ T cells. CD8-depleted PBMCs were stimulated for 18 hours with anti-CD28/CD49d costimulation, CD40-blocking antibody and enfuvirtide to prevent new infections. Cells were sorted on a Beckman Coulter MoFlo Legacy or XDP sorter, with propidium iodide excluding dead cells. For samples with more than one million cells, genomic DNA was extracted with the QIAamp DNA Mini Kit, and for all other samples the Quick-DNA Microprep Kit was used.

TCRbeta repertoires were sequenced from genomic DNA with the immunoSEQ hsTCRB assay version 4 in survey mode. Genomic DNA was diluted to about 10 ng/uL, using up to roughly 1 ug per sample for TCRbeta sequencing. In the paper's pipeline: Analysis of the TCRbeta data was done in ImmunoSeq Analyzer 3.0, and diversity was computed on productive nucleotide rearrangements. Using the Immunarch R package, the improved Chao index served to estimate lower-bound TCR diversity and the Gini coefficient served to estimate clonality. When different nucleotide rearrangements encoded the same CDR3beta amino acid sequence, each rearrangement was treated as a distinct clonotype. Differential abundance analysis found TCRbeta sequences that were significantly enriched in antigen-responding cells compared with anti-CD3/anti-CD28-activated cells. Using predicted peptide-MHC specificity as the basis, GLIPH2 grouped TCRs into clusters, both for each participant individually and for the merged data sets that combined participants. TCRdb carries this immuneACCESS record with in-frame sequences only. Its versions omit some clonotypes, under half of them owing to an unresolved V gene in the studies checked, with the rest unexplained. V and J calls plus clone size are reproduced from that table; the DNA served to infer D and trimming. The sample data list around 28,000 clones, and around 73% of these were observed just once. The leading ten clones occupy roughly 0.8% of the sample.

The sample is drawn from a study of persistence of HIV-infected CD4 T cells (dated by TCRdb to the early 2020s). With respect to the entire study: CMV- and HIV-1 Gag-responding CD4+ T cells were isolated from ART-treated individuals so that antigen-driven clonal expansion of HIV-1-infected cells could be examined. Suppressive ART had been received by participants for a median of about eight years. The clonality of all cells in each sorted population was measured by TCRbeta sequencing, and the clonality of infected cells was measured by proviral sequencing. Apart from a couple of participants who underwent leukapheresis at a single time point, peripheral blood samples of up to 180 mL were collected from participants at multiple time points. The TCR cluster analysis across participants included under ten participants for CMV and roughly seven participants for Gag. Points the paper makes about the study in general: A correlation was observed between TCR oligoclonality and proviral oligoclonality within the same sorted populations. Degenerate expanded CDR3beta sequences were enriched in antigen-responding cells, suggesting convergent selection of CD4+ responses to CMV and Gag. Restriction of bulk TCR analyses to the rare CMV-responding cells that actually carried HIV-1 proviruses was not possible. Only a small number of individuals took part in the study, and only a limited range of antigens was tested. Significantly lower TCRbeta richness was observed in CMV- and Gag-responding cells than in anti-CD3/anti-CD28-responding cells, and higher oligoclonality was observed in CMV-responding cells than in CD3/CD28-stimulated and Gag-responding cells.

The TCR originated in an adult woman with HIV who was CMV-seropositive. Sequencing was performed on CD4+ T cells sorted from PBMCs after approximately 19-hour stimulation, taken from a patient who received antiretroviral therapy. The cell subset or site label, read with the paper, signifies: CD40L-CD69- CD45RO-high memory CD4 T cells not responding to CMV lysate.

The CDR3 region has the sequence CATSVGGTGLGQPQHF. The nucleotide sequence is given as TGTGCCACCAGCGTAGGGGGGACAGGTCTCGGTCAGCCCCAGCATTTT. The chain couples TRBV15 to TRBJ1-5; TRBD1 agrees with 8 junctional bases. The germline V gene encodes CDR1 LNHNV and CDR2 YYDKDF (reference sequence). V is trimmed back by 5 bases and J by 6 bases, and the junction contains 12 bases that no gene match accounts for. The CDR3 runs 16 amino acids, cysteine and phenylalanine included. Only the CDR3 DNA stays, 48 bases, in frame from base 1.